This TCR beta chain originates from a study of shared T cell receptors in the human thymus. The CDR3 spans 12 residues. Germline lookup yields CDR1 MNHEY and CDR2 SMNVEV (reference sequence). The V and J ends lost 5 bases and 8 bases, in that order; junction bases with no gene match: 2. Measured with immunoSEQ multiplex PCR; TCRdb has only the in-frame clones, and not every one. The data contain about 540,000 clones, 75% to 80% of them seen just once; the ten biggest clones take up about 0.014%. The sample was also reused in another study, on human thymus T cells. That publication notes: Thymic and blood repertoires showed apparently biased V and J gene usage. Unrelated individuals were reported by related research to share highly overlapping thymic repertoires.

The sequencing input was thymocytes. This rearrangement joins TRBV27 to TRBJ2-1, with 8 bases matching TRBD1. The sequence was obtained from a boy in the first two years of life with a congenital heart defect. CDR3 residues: CASSQGADEQFF. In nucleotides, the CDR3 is TGTGCCAGCAGTCAGGGGGCTGATGAGCAGTTCTTC.